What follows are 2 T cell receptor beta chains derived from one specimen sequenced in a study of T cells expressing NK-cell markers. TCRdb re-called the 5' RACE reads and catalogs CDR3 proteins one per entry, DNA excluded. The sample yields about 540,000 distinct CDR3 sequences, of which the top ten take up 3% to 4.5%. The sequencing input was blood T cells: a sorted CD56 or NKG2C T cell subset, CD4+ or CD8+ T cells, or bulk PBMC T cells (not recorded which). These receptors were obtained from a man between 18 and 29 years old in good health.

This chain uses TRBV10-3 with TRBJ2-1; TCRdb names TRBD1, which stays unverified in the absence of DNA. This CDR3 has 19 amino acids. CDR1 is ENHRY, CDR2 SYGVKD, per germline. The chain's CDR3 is CAISGRPPQPLSSYNEQFF.

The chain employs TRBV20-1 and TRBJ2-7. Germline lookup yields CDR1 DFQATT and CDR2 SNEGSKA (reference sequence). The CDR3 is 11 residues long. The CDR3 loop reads CSAEGSYEQYF.